These 23 T cell receptor beta chains originate from one sample sequenced in a study of blood T cells in healthy people across ages. Next came a second PCR, run for roughly 6 to 11 cycles, which used a sample-barcoded 5' primer along with a J-beta primer mix. In TCRdb, the 5' RACE reads were re-called with MiXCR into one record per CDR3 protein. The sample lists about 650,000 distinct CDR3 sequences, roughly 32% seen once, with 15% in the top ten. The sequenced sample consisted of blood. Source of these receptors: a woman of 80 years or more in good health.

Concerning this clonotype: A much larger clone lies a single base off, so this may be a read error. The chain recombines TRBV29-1 with TRBJ2-3; 8 bases match TRBD2. The CDR3 consists of 13 residues. Germline assignment: CDR1 SQVTM and CDR2 ANQGSEA. CDR3 bases: TGCTGCGTAAGCGGGGGTAGCACAGATACGCAGTATTTT. Protein sequence: CCVSGGSTDTQYF.

This chain uses TRBV9 with TRBJ2-1, with D possibly TRBD1 on 5 matching bases. Per the germline V gene, CDR1 is SGDLS and CDR2 is YYNGEE. V lost 0 bases and J lost 5, with 9 bases in between. This CDR3 contains 14 residues. CDR3 DNA: TGTGCCAGCAGCGTAGTAGCAGGGAACAATGAGCAGTTCTTC. This gives the protein CASSVVAGNNEQFF.

This clonotype occurred many times. The V and J genes are TRBV6-5 and TRBJ2-3; TRBD2 matches 8 bases. Germline assignment: CDR1 MNHEY and CDR2 SVGAGI. The CDR3 consists of 16 residues. The J segment lost 0 bases and the V segment lost 5 bases, leaving 7 bases of the junction unmatched. The CDR3 loop reads CASSRNRGGSTDTQYF. The CDR3 region has the DNA TGTGCCAGCAGTCGCAACCGGGGGGGGAGCACAGATACGCAGTATTTT.

CDR3 DNA sequence: TGTGCCAGCAGCTTAAATTCAGGGGGCGTAGACGGGGAGCTGTTTTTT. It is translated as CASSLNSGGVDGELFF. The chain uses TRBV7-2 and TRBJ2-2; 8 bases agree with TRBD1. V lost 2 bases, J lost 7 bases, and 9 bases stayed unmatched. This CDR3 region has 16 residues. Germline values: CDR1 SGHTA, CDR2 FQGNSA.

The chain recombines TRBV4-3 with TRBJ1-2; no firm D call. CDR1 and CDR2 (germline): LGHNA, YSLEER. V gave up 4 bases and J gave up 0 bases, with 12 bases separating them. The CDR3 spans 15 residues. The CDR3 sequence: CASSPAVGTNYGYTF. The CDR3 region has the DNA TGCGCCAGCAGCCCAGCCGTCGGCACTAACTATGGCTACACCTTC.

This clonotype was counted between two and nine times. The rearrangement uses TRBV6-5 and TRBJ1-1; TRBD1 aligns across 7 bases. CDR1 MNHEY and CDR2 SVGAGI come from the germline V gene. Trimming took 0 bases from V and 0 from J; bases not matched to a gene: 13. The CDR3 consists of 19 residues. The CDR3 spells CASSYSDYEKGQLNTEAFF. In nucleotides, the CDR3 is TGTGCCAGCAGTTACTCCGATTATGAAAAGGGACAGCTGAACACTGAAGCTTTCTTT.

This clonotype was detected ten times or more. V usage is TRBV7-3 and J usage is TRBJ2-5; D call uncertain. The CDR3 consists of 13 residues. Per germline, CDR1 SGHTA and CDR2 FQGTGA. Trimming took 3 bases from V and 0 from J, leaving 5 bases between them. The CDR3 is CASSFLDQETQYF. For the CDR3, the DNA is TGTGCCAGCAGCTTTTTGGACCAAGAGACCCAGTACTTC.

As concerns this clonotype: Being one base from a much bigger clone, this may be a read error. V and J are TRBV9 and TRBJ2-5; D not certain. V lost 0 bases, J lost 6 bases, and 12 bases lay in between. Germline lookup yields CDR1 SGDLS and CDR2 YYNGEE. The CDR3 is 14 amino acids. This chain's CDR3 is CASSVDIGWKTQYF. As DNA, the CDR3 is TGTGCCAGCAGCGTAGACATAGGTTGGAAGACCCAGTACTTC.

Details on this clonotype: With a much larger clone just one base away, this may be a read error. The rearrangement links TRBV3-1 to TRBJ2-5; 10 bases agree with TRBD2. Matching the DNA end better, TRBJ2-7 makes the J call doubtful. The germline gives CDR1 LGHDT, CDR2 YNNKEL (reference sequence). CDR3 length equals 14 residues. The CDR3 here is CTSSQAEREGEQYF. CDR3 nucleotide sequence: TGTACCAGCAGCCAAGCAGAGCGGGAGGGCGAGCAGTACTTC.

This clonotype has a count of ten or more. The chain employs TRBV12-3 or TRBV12-4 and TRBJ1-4; possible D gene TRBD1, 5 bases. Trimming removed 5 bases from V and 8 bases from J, with 12 bases in between. This CDR3 is 13 amino acids long. The CDR3 bases are TGTGCCAGCAGTCTCGAGGGGCGGGAAAAACTGTTTTTT. This encodes CASSLEGREKLFF.

This rearrangement joins TRBV5-1 to TRBJ1-1; no firm D call. Germline assignment: CDR1 SGHRS and CDR2 YFSETQ. CDR3 size: 14 residues. Trimming left V 0 bases short and J 1 base short, with 7 bases between. The CDR3 loop is CASSLEAANTEAFF. CDR3 coding DNA: TGCGCCAGCAGCTTGGAAGCAGCGAACACTGAAGCTTTCTTT. Full variable domain (remainder filled in from reference TRBV5-1 and TRBJ1-1): KAGVTQTPRYLIKTRGQQVTLSCSPISGHRSVSWYQQTPGQGLQFLFEYFSETQRNKGNFPGRFSGRQFSNSRSEMNVSTLELGDSALYLCASSLEAANTEAFFGQGTRLTVV.

This clonotype was seen ten or more times. This sequence may be a read error, since a much larger clone differs from it by one base. J is TRBJ2-5 and V is TRBV9; 8 bases are shared with TRBD2. Germline V gene sequence: CDR1 SGDLS, CDR2 YYNGEE. The CDR3 contains 16 residues. Unmatched junction bases numbered 19, after V lost 4 bases and J lost 11 bases. The CDR3, as DNA: TGTGCCAGCAGCTTATACAGCGGGGGCCTCTACAATGAGCAGTACTTC. It codes for CASSLYSGGLYNEQYF.

A word on this clonotype: Possible read error: a much larger clone is one base away. The CDR3 DNA follows: TGCAGTGCTAGAAGGACAGGGGAGGCCCACGAGCAGTACTTC. It is translated as CSARRTGEAHEQYF. The chain is built from TRBV20-1 and TRBJ2-7; 9 positions agree with TRBD1. From germline, CDR1 is DFQATT and CDR2 SNEGSKA (reference sequence). The CDR3 consists of 14 residues. With V trimmed by 2 bases and J by 5 bases, 7 bases remained unmatched.

The gene calls are TRBV7-9 and TRBJ1-5; D gene ambiguous. Germline-derived CDR1 and CDR2 are SEHNR and FQNEAQ (reference sequence). The CDR3 length is 13 residues. The V gene lost 5 bases and the J gene lost 5 bases, with 10 bases spanning the gap. The CDR3 nucleotides read TGTGCCAGCAGCCCCGAGTCCCATCAGCCCCAGCATTTT. It translates to CASSPESHQPQHF.

This clonotype showed up many times. The V call is TRBV20-1, the J call TRBJ2-7; D is unclear. The ends were cut back, 1 base at V and 2 bases at J, with 12 bases in the middle. Germline V CDR1 and CDR2: DFQATT, SNEGSKA (reference sequence). The CDR3 runs to 14 residues. The CDR3: CSARGEVVAYEQYF. CDR3 coding DNA: TGCAGTGCTAGAGGAGAGGTTGTTGCCTACGAGCAGTACTTC.

This clonotype appeared many times. The rearrangement links TRBV12-3 or TRBV12-4 to TRBJ2-7; 10 bases are shared with TRBD1. With 5 bases clipped from V and 1 base from J, the junction kept 5 bases outside the gene matches. The CDR3 has 15 residues. CDR3 loop: CASSLGTGESYEQYF. The CDR3 DNA is TGTGCCAGCAGTCTAGGGACAGGGGAGTCCTACGAGCAGTACTTC.

This clonotype appeared many times. The rearrangement links TRBV2 to TRBJ2-1, with 10 bases identical to TRBD2. Germline CDR1 is SNHLY and CDR2 is FYNNEI. Trimming removed 3 bases from V and 9 bases from J; junction bases left unmatched: 8. The CDR3 runs 15 residues. The CDR3 protein is CASSDRAGGPAEQFF. DNA of the CDR3: TGTGCCAGCAGTGATCGAGCGGGGGGGCCGGCTGAGCAGTTCTTC.

The sample holds many counts of this clonotype. The J gene is TRBJ2-5, the V gene TRBV25-1, with TRBD2 identical over 13 bases. J was trimmed by 3 bases and V by 6 bases; bases with no gene match: 1. Per the germline V gene, CDR1 is MGHDK and CDR2 is SYGVNS. This CDR3 region has 14 residues. CDR3 nucleotide sequence: TGTGCCAGCAGAGGACTAGCGGGGGAAGAGACCCAGTACTTC. Translating gives CASRGLAGEETQYF.

This clonotype showed up just a few times. The V call is TRBV15, the J call TRBJ1-2; TRBD1 matches 9 bases. Germline lookup yields CDR1 LNHNV and CDR2 YYDKDF (reference sequence). The CDR3 is 16 residues long. V lost 0 bases and J lost 4; bases outside the gene matches: 6. The CDR3 here is CATSRDGTGLPYGYTF. The CDR3 bases are TGTGCCACCAGCAGAGATGGGACAGGGCTTCCCTATGGCTACACCTTC.

There are many counts of this clonotype. With a much larger clone just one base away, this may be a read error. The chain links TRBV3-1 to TRBJ2-5; TRBD2 aligns across 9 bases. The germline gives CDR1 LGHDT, CDR2 YNNKEL (reference sequence). The CDR3 runs 14 residues. With 1 base clipped from V and 11 bases from J, the junction kept 8 bases outside the gene matches. DNA of the CDR3: TGTGCCAGCAGCCAAGGGCGGGGGGGCAATGAGCAGTACTTC. This gives the protein CASSQGRGGNEQYF.

The table lists this clonotype with many counts. The rearrangement links TRBV28 to TRBJ2-7; the D gene could be TRBD1 or TRBD2 (5 bases each). Germline values: CDR1 MDHEN, CDR2 SYDVKM. V dropped 5 bases and J dropped 0 bases, with 14 bases sitting between them. The CDR3 consists of 15 residues. The CDR3 DNA sequence: TGTGCCAGCAGTACAACTAGGGGATACTCCTACGAGCAGTACTTC. It translates to CASSTTRGYSYEQYF.

The gene calls are TRBV19 and TRBJ1-5, with 9 bases matching TRBD1. The germline CDR1 and CDR2 sequences are LNHDA and SQIVND (reference sequence). V lost 4 bases, J lost 7 bases, and 8 bases stayed unmatched. The CDR3 has 15 amino acids. CDR3 sequence: CASSTQGALEQPQHF. The CDR3 bases are TGTGCCAGTAGTACACAGGGGGCGCTGGAACAGCCCCAGCATTTT.

The genes are TRBV27 and TRBJ1-1, with D possibly being TRBD1 (5 bases). This CDR3 contains 14 residues. V was shortened by 6 bases and J by 6 bases, with 17 bases between the two germline ends. CDR1 is MNHEY, CDR2 SMNVEV, per germline (reference sequence). CDR3 in DNA: TGTGCCAGCAGGTTTGGGAGGGGCGTAGCTGAAGCTTTCTTT. This sequence encodes CASRFGRGVAEAFF.